Below are 23 T cell receptor beta chains sequenced from a single sample in a study of OX40 agonist ivuxolimab in advanced cancers. Data came from immunoSEQ multiplex PCR; TCRdb stores just in-frame clones and leaves some out. The data contain about 40,000 clones, around nine tenths of them singletons. The sequenced sample was CD4+ or CD8+ T cells sorted from blood, obtained in a trial of the OX40 agonist ivuxolimab. The receptor source for this set is an adult with an advanced solid tumor such as melanoma, head and neck, liver or kidney cancer.

The chain combines TRBV28 with TRBJ2-7; D uncertain. Germline CDR1 reads MDHEN; CDR2 reads SYDVKM. V was pared by 7 bases and J by 3 bases, with 10 bases between. The CDR3 spans 12 residues. The CDR3 is CASTRDNYEQYF. CDR3 bases: TGTGCCAGCACCAGAGATAACTACGAGCAGTACTTC.

CDR3 bases: TGTGCCAGCAGCGAGGTGGGGGATACGCAGTATTTT. It yields the protein CASSEVGDTQYF. V usage is TRBV11-2 and J usage is TRBJ2-3; D remains ambiguous. Trimming removed 5 bases from V and 6 bases from J, with 9 bases in between. CDR3 length: 12 amino acids. Germline-derived CDR1 and CDR2 are SGHAT and FQNNGV.

The rearrangement uses TRBV5-1 and TRBJ2-1, with TRBD1 identical over 11 bases. V was pared by 3 bases and J by 2 bases, with 4 bases of the junction left unmatched. CDR1 is SGHRS, CDR2 YFSETQ, per germline. The CDR3 has 16 amino acids. CDR3: CASSWGQGVTYNEQFF. CDR3 nucleotide sequence: TGCGCCAGCAGCTGGGGACAGGGGGTCACCTACAATGAGCAGTTCTTC.

This sequence joins TRBV6-1 and TRBJ1-2; no clear D. Germline CDR1 is MNHNS and CDR2 is SASEGT. The CDR3 length is 11 residues. The V gene lost 10 bases and the J gene lost 4 bases, with 10 bases spanning the gap. CDR3 nucleotide sequence: TGTGCCATCCGGTCCTTCTATGGCTACACCTTC. The encoded protein is CAIRSFYGYTF.

The J gene is TRBJ1-3, the V gene TRBV29-1, with D uncertain. CDR1 and CDR2 from the germline V gene are SQVTM and ANQGSEA. This CDR3 region has 12 residues. V was shortened by 6 bases and J by 2 bases, with 8 bases between the two germline ends. CDR3 loop: CSVWTAGNTIYF. For the CDR3, the DNA is TGCAGCGTATGGACGGCTGGAAACACCATATATTTT.

In its sample, this clone was seen a few times. The CDR3 sequence: CASSIGGGLVRPLHF. The CDR3 coding sequence is TGTGCCAGCAGTATAGGGGGGGGGCTAGTGAGGCCCCTCCACTTT. The V call is TRBV28, the J call TRBJ1-6, with D perhaps matching TRBD1 (6 bases). The CDR3 consists of 15 residues. The V gene lost 5 bases and the J gene lost 13 bases, with 21 bases spanning the gap. From germline, CDR1 is MDHEN and CDR2 SYDVKM.

Notes on this clone: Other nucleotide sequences in the sample specify the same CDR3. The chain carries TRBV6-4 and TRBJ2-1; no firm D call. The V end lost 10 bases, the J end lost 0 bases, and 16 bases lay between the germline ends. This CDR3 contains 15 residues. CDR1 and CDR2 (germline): MRHNA, SNTAGT. This CDR3 is CATGRDGSSYNEQFF. The CDR3 DNA sequence: TGTGCCACCGGAAGGGATGGTAGCTCCTACAATGAGCAGTTCTTC.

A few counts support this clone. Other DNA sequences in the sample encode the same CDR3. The chain carries TRBV7-8 and TRBJ1-1; TRBD1 is a possible D gene (5 bases). This CDR3 has 11 amino acids. V was clipped by 5 bases and J by 5 bases, with 6 bases between them. Germline values: CDR1 SGHVS, CDR2 FQNEAQ. Written as DNA, the CDR3 is TGTGCCAGCAGCCCAGGGACTGAAGCTTTCTTT. As protein: CASSPGTEAFF.

This clone was detected once. The V gene is TRBV6-1, the J gene TRBJ2-2; possible D gene TRBD2, 5 bases. Germline CDR1 and CDR2: MNHNS and SASEGT. CDR3 size: 16 residues. Deletions cut 3 bases from V and 1 base from J, with 12 bases between. The chain's CDR3 is CASSDREPMNTGELFF. The DNA for the CDR3 is TGTGCCAGCAGTGACCGGGAACCCATGAACACCGGGGAGCTGTTTTTT.

The rearrangement joins TRBV2 to TRBJ2-7; 8 nucleotides agree with TRBD1. Per germline, CDR1 SNHLY and CDR2 FYNNEI. This CDR3 comprises 16 residues. With V trimmed by 8 bases and J by 3 bases, 15 bases remained unmatched. CDR3 sequence: CASWGDPGTGGYEQYF. CDR3 DNA: TGTGCCAGCTGGGGGGATCCCGGGACAGGAGGCTACGAGCAGTACTTC.

This chain joins TRBV6-1 and TRBJ2-7, with TRBD1 matching 8 bases. This CDR3 has 11 amino acids. V was pared by 5 bases and J by 11 bases, with 5 bases of the junction left unmatched. In germline, CDR1 is MNHNS, CDR2 SASEGT. This CDR3 reads CASSFETGEYF. The CDR3 DNA sequence: TGTGCCAGCAGTTTCGAGACAGGGGAGTACTTC.

This chain links TRBV6-1 with TRBJ2-1, with TRBD2 as a possible D gene (5 bases). CDR3 length equals 15 residues. The germline V and J ends were trimmed by 5 bases and 8 bases, with 19 bases remaining between them. Germline CDR1 reads MNHNS; CDR2 reads SASEGT. The CDR3 nucleotides read TGTGCCAGCAGTCCCCTCCTCCAGGCGGGCTATGAGCAGTTCTTC. Amino acids: CASSPLLQAGYEQFF.

This clone came up a few times. This chain joins TRBV11-2 and TRBJ2-7, with 8 nucleotides matching TRBD1. V shed 0 bases and J 3 bases; nucleotides not matched to a gene: 13. CDR1 is SGHAT and CDR2 is FQNNGV in the germline V gene. This CDR3 is 18 amino acids long. CDR3 bases: TGTGCCAGCAGCTTAGAAGGGGGGCAGGGGGCCCTTTACTACGAGCAGTACTTC. Amino acids: CASSLEGGQGALYYEQYF.

The chain joins TRBV5-6 to TRBJ2-7; D not certain. Between the trimmed V and J ends, which lost 6 bases and 0 bases, there was a span of 10 bases. The CDR3 contains 13 residues. Germline V lookup: CDR1 SGHDT, CDR2 YYEEEE. This CDR3 reads CASTLPFSYEQYF. CDR3 bases: TGTGCCAGCACCCTTCCCTTCTCCTACGAGCAGTACTTC.

The gene calls are TRBV7-9 and TRBJ1-2; D gene uncertain. Germline lookup yields CDR1 SEHNR and CDR2 FQNEAQ (reference sequence). The V end was cut by 1 base, the J end by 2 bases, with 11 bases between. The CDR3 is made up of 15 amino acids. The CDR3, as DNA: TGTGCCAGCAGCTTAGAGGGAGGGTTGAACTATGGCTACACCTTC. This encodes CASSLEGGLNYGYTF.

The J gene is TRBJ2-2, the V gene TRBV6-6; perhaps TRBD2 as D (5 bases). The V gene's germline CDR1 is MNHNY and CDR2 SVGAGI (reference sequence). Trimming took off 2 bases at V and 6 bases at J, with 7 bases between the two ends. The CDR3 sequence is 13 residues long. CDR3 sequence: CASSYEGPGELFF. DNA of the CDR3: TGTGCCAGCAGTTACGAGGGCCCCGGGGAGCTGTTTTTT.

This chain connects TRBV7-9 to TRBJ1-3; D uncertain. V was shortened by 5 bases and J by 9 bases, with 8 bases between the two germline ends. The CDR3 is made up of 11 amino acids. Germline CDR1 reads SEHNR; CDR2 reads FQNEAQ (reference sequence). The CDR3 coding sequence is TGTGCCAGCAGCCCACCCGGCACCATATATTTT. It translates to CASSPPGTIYF.

At least ten counts were recorded for this clone. The chain couples TRBV5-1 to TRBJ1-1; D call uncertain. The CDR3 is 13 amino acids. Trimming cost V 1 base and J 1 base, with 5 bases left between them. CDR1 is SGHRS, CDR2 YFSETQ, per germline. CDR3 protein: CASSLRPNTEAFF. The CDR3 DNA follows: TGCGCCAGCAGCTTGCGGCCGAACACTGAAGCTTTCTTT.

The chain combines TRBV5-1 with TRBJ2-2; D call uncertain. This CDR3 is 15 amino acids long. The germline V gene encodes CDR1 SGHRS and CDR2 YFSETQ. Trimming removed 2 bases from V and 2 bases from J, with 10 bases in between. The CDR3 DNA reads as TGCGCCAGCAGCTTCAGCGATGCAAACACCGGGGAGCTGTTTTTT. It encodes CASSFSDANTGELFF. The full variable domain, in which reference TRBV5-1 and TRBJ2-2 provide the parts outside the CDR3, is KAGVTQTPRYLIKTRGQQVTLSCSPISGHRSVSWYQQTPGQGLQFLFEYFSETQRNKGNFPGRFSGRQFSNSRSEMNVSTLELGDSALYLCASSFSDANTGELFFGEGSRLTVL.

V is TRBV28 and J is TRBJ2-7, with D possibly TRBD1 on 6 matching bases. CDR3 length: 13 residues. Germline values: CDR1 MDHEN, CDR2 SYDVKM. Between the trimmed V and J ends, which lost 4 bases and 7 bases, there was a span of 14 bases. In DNA, the CDR3 is TGTGCCAGCAGTTCCCGGGCAGGGGTAGAGCAGTACTTC. Residues: CASSSRAGVEQYF.

The chain recombines TRBV5-6 with TRBJ1-2; TRBD1 matches at 7 bases. CDR3 length equals 15 residues. Trimming at V came to 4 bases and at J to 4 bases, leaving 10 bases not matched to a gene. CDR1 is SGHDT and CDR2 is YYEEEE in the germline V gene. Here the CDR3 DNA reads TGTGCCAGCAGCCCTTTGGACAGGATTACCTATGGCTACACCTTC. It specifies CASSPLDRITYGYTF.

V is TRBV28 and J is TRBJ1-1; D remains ambiguous. Per the germline V gene, CDR1 is MDHEN and CDR2 is SYDVKM. The CDR3 covers 13 residues. Trimming removed 2 bases at V and 3 bases at J, with 7 bases between. CDR3 in amino acids: CASSLGVDTEAFF. The CDR3 nucleotides are TGTGCCAGCAGTTTAGGGGTCGACACTGAAGCTTTCTTT. The full variable domain, rest sourced from reference TRBV28 and TRBJ1-1, is DVKVTQSSRYLVKRTGEKVFLECVQDMDHENMFWYRQDPGLGLRLIYFSYDVKMKEKGDIPEGYSVSREKKERFSLILESASTNQTSMYLCASSLGVDTEAFFGQGTRLTVV.

The V gene is TRBV11-2, the J gene TRBJ2-7, with D maybe TRBD1 (5 bases). CDR1 is SGHAT and CDR2 is FQNNGV in the germline V gene. Trimming removed 3 bases at V and 7 bases at J, with 10 bases between. CDR3 length: 12 amino acids. The CDR3 spells CASSFPGREQYF. CDR3 sequence (DNA): TGTGCCAGCAGCTTCCCAGGGCGAGAGCAGTACTTC.